This T cell receptor (beta chain) was sequenced for a study of PD-1 blockade in classical Hodgkin lymphoma. Study summary: Nivolumab was administered to patients intravenously at 3 mg/kg every 2 weeks. Regarding the study as a whole: Complete responders matched newly diagnosed patients in baseline diversity. At C4D1, TCR diversity had climbed significantly for CD4+ cells, though not for CD8+ cells.

Profiled with immunoSEQ multiplex PCR; TCRdb holds only in-frame clones, not every one. Altogether roughly 31,000 clones are present, about two thirds being singletons, with the ten largest covering about 4%. Following autologous stem cell transplantation, relapse occurred in every patient, and exposure to brentuximab vedotin varied. The V gene's germline CDR1 is MDHEN and CDR2 SYDVKM. The CDR3 has 13 amino acids. The germline V and J ends were trimmed by 3 bases and 6 bases, with 10 bases remaining between them. A note on this clone: Its specificity is not known.

This sequence joins TRBV28 and TRBJ2-3; D may be TRBD2 (7 bases). The sequence derives from a human donor with classical Hodgkin lymphoma. The specimen was peripheral blood mononuclear cells (PBMCs), collected before the second cycle of nivolumab. CDR3: CASSLGGPDTQYF. The CDR3 DNA reads as TGTGCCAGCAGTTTGGGGGGGCCGGATACGCAGTATTTT.